Listed below are T cell receptor beta chains from one sample, sequenced in a study of CD8 T cells in Susac syndrome. One entry per CDR3 protein results from TCRdb running MiXCR on the immunoSEQ multiplex PCR reads. The sample carries 150,000 to 200,000 distinct CDR3 sequences, about 94% recorded once. The sequencing sample was made of CD4+ T cells from PBMCs. All receptors come from a human donor in good health. The CDR3 runs from the conserved cysteine through the conserved F or W. D genes are given only for firm matches. Only some rows state a clone size, as once, few, many or a class for expanded clones.

>TRBV3-1|TRBD2|TRBJ2-1|NA
TGTGCCAGCAGCCCCCGACTAGCGGGGGGGTTTGAGCAGTTCTTC
CASSPRLAGGFEQFF
>TRBV5-1|NA|TRBJ1-1|NA
TGCGCCAGCAGCTTGGGACGGGCGGCCATGGACACTGAAGCTTTCTTT
CASSLGRAAMDTEAFF
>TRBV4-1|TRBD2|TRBJ2-3|NA
TGCGCCAGCAGCCAAGAAGGGACTATGACTGGGAAGCCTACGCAGTATTTT
CASSQEGTMTGKPTQYF
>TRBV5-6|NA|TRBJ1-2|NA
TGTGCCAGCAGAACCCCCGGGGGAATAGCTGGCTACACCTTC
CASRTPGGIAGYTF
>TRBV28|NA|TRBJ1-2|NA
TGTGCCAGCTTTCGGGGTTTGAACTATGGCTACACCTTC
CASFRGLNYGYTF
>TRBV12-3/TRBV12-4|NA|TRBJ1-6|once
TGTGCCAGCAGACTTACGGCCCAGGCAAATTCACCCCTCCACTTT
CASRLTAQANSPLHF
>TRBV12-3/TRBV12-4|NA|TRBJ2-3|once
TGTGCCAGCAGTTTCGCAGCCTCGCGGCCAGATACGCAGTATTTT
CASSFAASRPDTQYF
>TRBV30|NA|TRBJ2-7|NA
TGTGCCTGGACACAGGGTGCTTCCTACGAGCAGTACTTC
CAWTQGASYEQYF
>TRBV5-4|NA|TRBJ2-6|NA
TGTGCCAGCAGCCGGGACGCCGGCGGCGCTGGGGCCAACGTCCTGACTTTC
CASSRDAGGAGANVLTF
>TRBV27|TRBD2|TRBJ2-1|NA
TGTGCCAGCAGATCCAACCCGCGGGTAGCGGGGGGCCTATACAATGAGCAGTTCTTC
CASRSNPRVAGGLYNEQFF
>TRBV28|NA|TRBJ2-3|NA
TGTGCCAGCAGTCCAATATCTACCAACAGAGCTAATCCCACAGATACGCAGTATTTT
CASSPISTNRANPTDTQYF
>TRBV30|TRBD2|TRBJ2-1|NA
TGTGCCCGCTCTACCCTGGCGGGGGGCTCCTACAATGAGCAGTTCTTC
CARSTLAGGSYNEQFF
>TRBV6-6|NA|TRBJ1-6|few
TGTGCCAGCAGTTCCCGCTGGGATTCACCCCTCCACTTT
CASSSRWDSPLHF
>TRBV6-2/TRBV6-3|NA|TRBJ2-7|NA
TGTGCCAGCAGCAACTCGCACCGTCCGAACGAGCAGTACTTC
CASSNSHRPNEQYF
>TRBV9|NA|TRBJ2-2|NA
TGTGCCAGCAGCGTAGACGGTTGGGCTGCCGGAAGCGGGGAGCTGTTTTTT
CASSVDGWAAGSGELFF
>TRBV10-3|NA|TRBJ2-2|NA
TGTGCCATCGCCTGGCGGGGAGAAAACGGGGAGCTGTTTTTT
CAIAWRGENGELFF
>TRBV5-1|NA|TRBJ1-2|NA
TGCGCCAGCAGCTTGGCTAGTGGGGATGGCTACACCTTC
CASSLASGDGYTF
>TRBV30|NA|TRBJ1-2|NA
TGTGCCTGGAGTGTAGGAGGTGGCTACACCTTC
CAWSVGGGYTF
>TRBV10-3|TRBD2|TRBJ2-1|NA
TGTGCCACCGGGGCGGGGGAATTCAATGAGCAGTTCTTC
CATGAGEFNEQFF
>TRBV20-1|TRBD2|TRBJ2-5|NA
TGCAGTGCTAGAGTTGCGGGGGGCACGGAGACCCAGTACTTC
CSARVAGGTETQYF
>TRBV6-5|NA|TRBJ2-5|NA
TGTGCCAGCAGTTACTCGAACCCCCTGGAGACCCAGTACTTC
CASSYSNPLETQYF
>TRBV7-9|NA|TRBJ1-1|NA
TGTGCCAGCAGCTTAGTCGGGAGGCCAGTGGGAACTGAAGCTTTCTTT
CASSLVGRPVGTEAFF
>TRBV7-2|NA|TRBJ1-5|NA
TGTGCCAGCAGCTATAGCGGCGGGGCTTCCCAGCATTTT
CASSYSGGASQHF
>TRBV7-2|NA|TRBJ2-1|once
TGTGCCAGCAGCTTATTACGGGGCAATGAGCAGTTCTTC
CASSLLRGNEQFF
>TRBV5-1|NA|TRBJ1-2|NA
TGCGCCAGCAGCTTGGATTCCAGGACGGGTGGCTACACCTTC
CASSLDSRTGGYTF
>TRBV3-1|NA|TRBJ2-7|NA
TGTGCCAGCAGCCAACTTACTCACGAGCAGTACTTC
CASSQLTHEQYF
>TRBV9|TRBD1|TRBJ2-5|NA
TGTGCCAGCAGCGTAGGGGGGCAGGGGGTAGAGACCCAGTACTTC
CASSVGGQGVETQYF
>TRBV7-2|TRBD1|TRBJ2-3|NA
TGTGCCAGCAGCTTGCAGGGGGCGAACACAGATACGCAGTATTTT
CASSLQGANTDTQYF
>TRBV7-2|TRBD2|TRBJ2-3|NA
TGTGCCAGCAGCTTAGACGGGGGGAGGAGAGATACGCAGTATTTT
CASSLDGGRRDTQYF
>TRBV20-1|NA|TRBJ1-5|NA
TGCAGTGTCGGGCAGCATAGCAATCAGCCCCAGCATTTT
CSVGQHSNQPQHF
>TRBV30|TRBD1|TRBJ1-1|NA
TGTGCCTGGTCCCGGGACAGCAACACTGAAGCTTTCTTT
CAWSRDSNTEAFF
>TRBV28|NA|TRBJ1-3|NA
TGTGCCAGCAGTTTCAGCGGGACTCCCGGTTTCACCATATATTTT
CASSFSGTPGFTIYF
>TRBV4-2|NA|TRBJ1-5|NA
TGTGCCAGCAGCCAAGAACCTATTAAAGGGTCTAGCAATCAGCCCCAGCATTTT
CASSQEPIKGSSNQPQHF
>TRBV15|NA|TRBJ2-3|once
TGTGCCACCAGCAAAGTGTGGAGGGAGAATACGCAGTATTTT
CATSKVWRENTQYF
>TRBV7-2|NA|TRBJ1-5|once
TGTGCCAGCAGCTTTCCCCCTCGGGGGACTCAGCCCCAGCATTTT
CASSFPPRGTQPQHF
>TRBV5-1|NA|TRBJ1-2|NA
TGCGCCAGCAGCTTGGGTGGAGGAGTCACAAACTATGGCTACACCTTC
CASSLGGGVTNYGYTF
>TRBV3-1|NA|TRBJ2-3|NA
TGTGCCAGCAGCAACCTCCGGACAGATACGCAGTATTTT
CASSNLRTDTQYF
>TRBV7-8|NA|TRBJ2-2|NA
TGTGCCAGCAGCTCCCTTAGGGACGGGACCGGGGAGCTGTTTTTT
CASSSLRDGTGELFF
>TRBV21-1|NA|TRBJ2-3|NA
TGTGCCAGCAGCAAGAGATCCCCCATTCAGGCAGATACGCAGTATTTT
CASSKRSPIQADTQYF
>TRBV5-4|NA|TRBJ2-2|NA
TGTGCCAGCGCCTCCATCGGGGGCCTAGGCGCCGGGGAGCTGTTTTTT
CASASIGGLGAGELFF
>TRBV19|NA|TRBJ1-5|NA
TGTGCCAGTAGTATACGGGGCCAGCCCCAGCATTTT
CASSIRGQPQHF
>TRBV21-1|NA|TRBJ2-5|NA
TGTGCCAGCGCTAGCGGGGGGCCCCAAGAGACCCAGTACTTC
CASASGGPQETQYF
>TRBV20-1|NA|TRBJ1-2|NA
TGCAGTGCTCGTCAGGAGACCACCTTC
CSARQETTF
>TRBV3-1|TRBD1|TRBJ1-1|NA
TGTGCCAGCAGGCGACAGGGTCGCGCTTTCTTT
CASRRQGRAFF
>TRBV5-4|TRBD1|TRBJ2-2|NA
TGTGCCAGCAGCCGTGGACAGGCGGTTCCCGGGGAGCTGTTTTTT
CASSRGQAVPGELFF
>TRBV2|TRBD2|TRBJ2-1|NA
TGTGCCAGCAGTGTGAATAGCGGGGGCTACAATGAGCAGTTCTTC
CASSVNSGGYNEQFF
>TRBV5-4|TRBD1|TRBJ1-3|once
TGTGCCAGCACCGCGACAGGGGTCGGAAACACCATATATTTT
CASTATGVGNTIYF
>TRBV29-1|NA|TRBJ2-5|NA
TGCAGCGGGGTTGAGGAGGAGACCCAGTACTTC
CSGVEEETQYF
>TRBV27|TRBD1|TRBJ1-6|NA
TGTGCCAGCAGCCTGGACAGGGGGCTCTCCTATAATTCACCCCTCCACTTT
CASSLDRGLSYNSPLHF
>TRBV7-3|TRBD2|TRBJ2-1|NA
TGTGCCAGCAGCTTAATCCCCTTAGCGGGGGCGCCCGCCCGGGAGCAGTTCTTC
CASSLIPLAGAPAREQFF
>TRBV9|NA|TRBJ1-6|NA
TGTGCCAGCAGCGTAACCTCGACGCTGAGGGATTCACCCCTCCACTTT
CASSVTSTLRDSPLHF
>TRBV2|NA|TRBJ1-4|once
TGTGCCAGCAGGCCGGGAAGTGATAATGAAAAACTGTTTTTT
CASRPGSDNEKLFF
>TRBV5-1|NA|TRBJ2-1|NA
TGCGCCAGCAGCCCGGCGGGGAGCTCCTACAATGAGCAGTTCTTC
CASSPAGSSYNEQFF
>TRBV15|NA|TRBJ2-1|NA
TGTGCCACCAGCAGCCCCGTCGGGTACAATGAGCAGTTCTTC
CATSSPVGYNEQFF
>TRBV6-2/TRBV6-3|NA|TRBJ1-1|NA
TGTGCCAGCAGTCCCCCCGGGCTGGCTGACAGGGCTTTCTTT
CASSPPGLADRAFF
>TRBV5-1|NA|TRBJ2-2|NA
TGCGCCAGCCACGGGGCGGTCGCGAACACCGGGGAGCTGTTTTTT
CASHGAVANTGELFF
>TRBV9|NA|TRBJ1-1|NA
TGTGCCAGCAGCGTAATCGGGGGTCCCTCCGAAGCTTTCTTT
CASSVIGGPSEAFF